What follows are 6 T cell receptor beta chains derived from one specimen sequenced in a study of T cell responses to AZD1222 COVID-19 vaccine. Sequencing used immunoSEQ multiplex PCR; TCRdb keeps in-frame clones, though not all of them. The data show around 150,000 clones, with more than 80% seen just once and about 4% held by the top ten. Sequencing was performed on peripheral blood, taken on day 0 of AZD1222 vaccination. The receptors here all came from an adult in good health.

This clone appeared a single time. V gene TRBV11-2 combines with J gene TRBJ2-1; 8 bases are a match to TRBD2. CDR1 and CDR2 (germline): SGHAT, FQNNGV. Trimming at V came to 7 bases and at J to 2 bases, leaving 1 base not matched to a gene. This CDR3 comprises 13 residues. CDR3 amino acids: CASKRGTYNEQFF. In nucleotides, the CDR3 is TGTGCCAGCAAGCGGGGGACCTACAATGAGCAGTTCTTC.

This chain joins TRBV5-8 and TRBJ1-3, with a weak D call TRBD1 (6 bases). The CDR3 totals 16 residues. The V end lost 0 bases, the J end lost 5 bases, and 15 bases lay between the germline ends. Germline CDR1 and CDR2: SGHTS and YDEGEE. In DNA form, the CDR3 reads TGTGCCAGCAGCTTGGAGAAGGACAGAGCACGAAACACCATATATTTT. This codes for CASSLEKDRARNTIYF.

The chain couples TRBV6-5 to TRBJ1-2, with D possibly TRBD1 on 6 matching bases. This CDR3 comprises 13 residues. Germline CDR1 MNHEY, CDR2 SVGAGI. V lost 7 bases and J 8 bases, leaving 17 bases between the germline ends. The CDR3 reads CASKEQGRGGYTF. CDR3 DNA: TGTGCCAGCAAGGAGCAGGGCAGGGGAGGCTACACCTTC.

The chain uses TRBV5-1 and TRBJ1-1, with 9 bases that match TRBD1. V shed 0 bases, J shed 4 bases, and the junction held 1 base outside the gene matches. Germline V lookup: CDR1 SGHRS, CDR2 YFSETQ. The CDR3 spans 14 residues. CDR3 region: CASSLGDRATEAFF. The DNA for the CDR3 is TGCGCCAGCAGCTTGGGGGACAGGGCCACTGAAGCTTTCTTT.

The chain joins TRBV11-2 to TRBJ1-5, with unresolved D. Germline CDR1 SGHAT, CDR2 FQNNGV. The CDR3 sequence is 17 residues long. Trimming left V 5 bases short and J 2 bases short, with 19 bases between. As DNA, the CDR3 is TGTGCCAGCAGCGGTAGTGGAGGGTTAGTGGGCAATCAGCCCCAGCATTTT. This codes for CASSGSGGLVGNQPQHF.

The chain combines TRBV5-6 with TRBJ2-1, with D unresolved. Germline values: CDR1 SGHDT, CDR2 YYEEEE. The CDR3 is 13 amino acids. The V gene lost 0 bases and the J gene lost 7 bases, with 8 bases spanning the gap. The CDR3 sequence: CASSLGTSNEQFF. The CDR3 nucleotides read TGTGCCAGCAGCTTGGGAACATCAAATGAGCAGTTCTTC.